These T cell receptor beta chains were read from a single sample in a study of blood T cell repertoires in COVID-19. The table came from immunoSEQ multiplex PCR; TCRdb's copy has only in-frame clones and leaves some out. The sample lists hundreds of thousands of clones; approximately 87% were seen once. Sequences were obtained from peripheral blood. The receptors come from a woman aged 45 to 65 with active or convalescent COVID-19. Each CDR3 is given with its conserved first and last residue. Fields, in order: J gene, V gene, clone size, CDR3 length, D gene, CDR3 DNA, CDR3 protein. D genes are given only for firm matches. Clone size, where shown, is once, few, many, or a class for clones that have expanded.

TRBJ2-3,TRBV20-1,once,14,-,TGCAGTGCTAGTAGTAGCGGATCCACAGATACGCAGTATTTT,CSASSSGSTDTQYF
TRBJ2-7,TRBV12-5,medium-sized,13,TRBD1,TGTGCTAGTGGTTTTGACAGGGGCTACGAGCAGTACTTC,CASGFDRGYEQYF
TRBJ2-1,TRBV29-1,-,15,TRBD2,TGCAGCGTAACGGGAAGCCAGCGGGGTTACAATGAGCAGTTCTTC,CSVTGSQRGYNEQFF
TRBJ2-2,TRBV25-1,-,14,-,TGTGCCAGCAGTGAGACAGCGAACACCGGGGAGCTGTTTTTT,CASSETANTGELFF
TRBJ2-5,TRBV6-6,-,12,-,TGTGCCAGCAGTTACGAGTCGGAGACCCAGTACTTC,CASSYESETQYF
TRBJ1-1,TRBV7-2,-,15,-,TGTGCCAGCAGCTTAACGGGGAAGGGTAACACTGAAGCTTTCTTT,CASSLTGKGNTEAFF
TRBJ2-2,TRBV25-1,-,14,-,TGTGCCAGCAGTATAGGGACTAACACCGGGGAGCTGTTTTTT,CASSIGTNTGELFF
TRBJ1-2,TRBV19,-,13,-,TGTGCCAGTAGTATTGAAGGGGCTTATGGCTACACCTTC,CASSIEGAYGYTF
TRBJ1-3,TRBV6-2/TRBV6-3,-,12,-,TGTGCCAGCAGCCCTTCGGGAAACACCATATATTTT,CASSPSGNTIYF
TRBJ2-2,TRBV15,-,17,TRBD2,TGTGCCACCAGCAGAGGGGGACTAGCGGGTCTCACCGGGGAGCTGTTTTTT,CATSRGGLAGLTGELFF
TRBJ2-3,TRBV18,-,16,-,TGTGCCAGCTCACCACCGGGTCGAGGAGGGGCAGATACGCAGTATTTT,CASSPPGRGGADTQYF
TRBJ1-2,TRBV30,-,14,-,TGTGCCTGGAGTCGATCTCGGGATCTCTATGGCTACACCTTC,CAWSRSRDLYGYTF
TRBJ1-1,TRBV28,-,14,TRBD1,TGTGCCAGCAGTTCACAGGGGAGGAACACTGAAGCTTTCTTT,CASSSQGRNTEAFF
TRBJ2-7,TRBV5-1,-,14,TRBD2,TGCGCCAGCAGCTGGACTAGCGGGAACTACGAGCAGTACTTC,CASSWTSGNYEQYF
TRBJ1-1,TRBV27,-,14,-,TGTGCCAGCAGTTCGCCGGGAGGGAACACTGAAGCTTTCTTT,CASSSPGGNTEAFF
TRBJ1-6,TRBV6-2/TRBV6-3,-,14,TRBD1,TGTGCCAGCAGCCTACAGGGGAATAATTCACCCCTCCACTTT,CASSLQGNNSPLHF
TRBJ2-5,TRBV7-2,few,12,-,TGTGCCAGCGGGGGGTACCAAGAGACCCAGTACTTC,CASGGYQETQYF
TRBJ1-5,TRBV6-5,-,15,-,TGTGCCAGCAGAGGGGGTTCTTATAGCAATCAGCCCCAGCATTTT,CASRGGSYSNQPQHF
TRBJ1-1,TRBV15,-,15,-,TGTGCCACCAGCAGAGATCACACAGGCAACACTGAAGCTTTCTTT,CATSRDHTGNTEAFF
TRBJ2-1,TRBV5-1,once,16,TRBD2,TGCGCCAGCAGCTTAATAGCGGGGGGAACTAACAATGAGCAGTTCTTC,CASSLIAGGTNNEQFF
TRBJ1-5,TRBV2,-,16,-,TGTGCCAGCAGTGGAGGCGGAGACCCAAGCAATCAGCCCCAGCATTTT,CASSGGGDPSNQPQHF
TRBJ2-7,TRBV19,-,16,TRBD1,TGTGCCAGTAGTATAGGACCGGGACAGGGATACTACGAGCAGTACTTC,CASSIGPGQGYYEQYF
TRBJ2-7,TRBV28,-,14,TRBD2,TGTGCCAGCAGACGGAGCGGGAGTGGCTACGAGCAGTACTTC,CASRRSGSGYEQYF
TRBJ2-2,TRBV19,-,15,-,TGTGCCAGTGGGGTTGGGGGGTATATTGCCGGGGAGCTGTTTTTT,CASGVGGYIAGELFF
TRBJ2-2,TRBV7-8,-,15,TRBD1,TGTGCCAGCAGCTTAAACAGGGGCGATACCGGGGAGCTGTTTTTT,CASSLNRGDTGELFF
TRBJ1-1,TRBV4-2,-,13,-,TGTGCCAGCAGCCAAGATAAATCCACTGAAGCTTTCTTT,CASSQDKSTEAFF
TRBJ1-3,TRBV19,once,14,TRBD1,TGTGCCAGTAGTCCAGGGGGAGCTGGAAACACCATATATTTT,CASSPGGAGNTIYF
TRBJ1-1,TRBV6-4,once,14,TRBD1,TGTGCCAGCGGCGGACAGGGAGCGGGCACTGAAGCTTTCTTT,CASGGQGAGTEAFF
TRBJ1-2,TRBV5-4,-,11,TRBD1,TGTGCCAGCAGCTTTTTAGGGACAGCCAACTTC,CASSFLGTANF